The rows below give T cell receptor beta chains drawn from one sample of a study of control samples from healthy donors and cancer patients. Data came from immunoSEQ multiplex PCR; TCRdb stores just in-frame clones and leaves some out. The sample yields 150,000 to 200,000 clones, roughly 89% seen once. The sample was blood. These receptors all come from a woman in her twenties or thirties in good health. Both conserved end residues are part of each CDR3. Fields, in order: D gene, clone size, J gene, V gene, CDR3 DNA, CDR3 protein. D genes are given only for firm matches. Size is stated for part of the rows, as once, few or many counts, or as a class when the clone is expanded.

D gene: TRBD1; clone size: NA; J gene: TRBJ1-3; V gene: TRBV14; CDR3 DNA: TGTGCCAGCAGCCAATGGGGACAGGGGTCTGGAAACACCATATATTTT; CDR3 protein: CASSQWGQGSGNTIYF
D gene: TRBD2; clone size: few; J gene: TRBJ2-7; V gene: TRBV7-9; CDR3 DNA: TGTGCCAGCAGCTTAGTCGGGACTAGGGACTACGAGCAGTACTTC; CDR3 protein: CASSLVGTRDYEQYF
D gene: TRBD2; clone size: NA; J gene: TRBJ2-2; V gene: TRBV7-7; CDR3 DNA: TGTGCTAGCAGCTTGAGGGAGGGTAACACCGGGGAGCTGTTTTTT; CDR3 protein: CASSLREGNTGELFF
D gene: TRBD1; clone size: once; J gene: TRBJ2-3; V gene: TRBV3-1/TRBV3-2; CDR3 DNA: TGTGCCAGCAGCCAAGACCCCCGGACAGGACGCACAGATACGCAGTATTTT; CDR3 protein: CASSQDPRTGRTDTQYF
D gene: NA; clone size: NA; J gene: TRBJ1-5; V gene: TRBV19; CDR3 DNA: TGTGCCAGTAGTTCAGGGGAATGGCAGCCCCAGCATTTT; CDR3 protein: CASSSGEWQPQHF
D gene: TRBD2; clone size: NA; J gene: TRBJ2-1; V gene: TRBV6-5; CDR3 DNA: TGTGCCAGCAGCGGACTAGCGGAGAATGAGCAGTTCTTC; CDR3 protein: CASSGLAENEQFF
D gene: NA; clone size: NA; J gene: TRBJ1-1; V gene: TRBV19; CDR3 DNA: TGTGCCAGTAGATCCGGGGTTACTGAAGCTTTCTTT; CDR3 protein: CASRSGVTEAFF
D gene: TRBD1; clone size: NA; J gene: TRBJ2-7; V gene: TRBV6-6; CDR3 DNA: TGTGCCAGCAGGCGGGACAGGGCATCCTACGAGCAGTACTTC; CDR3 protein: CASRRDRASYEQYF
D gene: NA; clone size: NA; J gene: TRBJ1-6; V gene: TRBV27; CDR3 DNA: TGTGCCAGCAGACAGGGTAAAAATAATTCACCCCTCCACTTT; CDR3 protein: CASRQGKNNSPLHF
D gene: NA; clone size: few; J gene: TRBJ2-4; V gene: TRBV4-1; CDR3 DNA: TGCGCCAGCAGCTCAGGGGACCTAAACATTCAGTACTTC; CDR3 protein: CASSSGDLNIQYF
D gene: NA; clone size: NA; J gene: TRBJ1-1; V gene: TRBV19; CDR3 DNA: TGTGCCAGTAGTATATCGGGAGGGATTAACACTGAAGCTTTCTTT; CDR3 protein: CASSISGGINTEAFF
D gene: NA; clone size: NA; J gene: TRBJ1-3; V gene: TRBV30; CDR3 DNA: TGTGCCTGGAGTGTAGGTGCACAGGGAAACACCATATATTTT; CDR3 protein: CAWSVGAQGNTIYF
D gene: NA; clone size: NA; J gene: TRBJ2-7; V gene: TRBV11-3; CDR3 DNA: TGTGCCAGCACCCCCGGGACGTCGCCAGGGGAGCAGTACTTC; CDR3 protein: CASTPGTSPGEQYF
D gene: TRBD1; clone size: NA; J gene: TRBJ1-1; V gene: TRBV7-9; CDR3 DNA: TGTGCCAGCAGCTTAGCCGGACAGGGGAACACTGAAGCTTTCTTT; CDR3 protein: CASSLAGQGNTEAFF
D gene: NA; clone size: NA; J gene: TRBJ2-7; V gene: TRBV4-2; CDR3 DNA: TGTGCCAGCAGCCAAGCACAGGAGGAGACCTACGAGCAGTACTTC; CDR3 protein: CASSQAQEETYEQYF
D gene: TRBD2; clone size: few; J gene: TRBJ2-2; V gene: TRBV6-4; CDR3 DNA: TGTGCCAGCAGTGAAGTAGCGGGAGCTACCGGGGAGCTGTTTTTT; CDR3 protein: CASSEVAGATGELFF
D gene: NA; clone size: once; J gene: TRBJ2-5; V gene: TRBV5-1; CDR3 DNA: TGCGCCAGCAGCTTGGGGGGAGCGGAGGAGACCCAGTACTTC; CDR3 protein: CASSLGGAEETQYF
D gene: TRBD1; clone size: once; J gene: TRBJ1-1; V gene: TRBV9; CDR3 DNA: TGTGCCAGCAGCGTAGGAGGGACAGCGAACACTGAAGCTTTCTTT; CDR3 protein: CASSVGGTANTEAFF
D gene: NA; clone size: NA; J gene: TRBJ1-1; V gene: TRBV5-4; CDR3 DNA: TGTGCCAGCAGCTTGGCCATGGGGATGAACACTGAAGCTTTCTTT; CDR3 protein: CASSLAMGMNTEAFF
D gene: NA; clone size: NA; J gene: TRBJ1-5; V gene: TRBV7-8; CDR3 DNA: TGTGCCAGCACCTTAGAGTTCAGGAATCAGCCCCAGCATTTT; CDR3 protein: CASTLEFRNQPQHF
D gene: TRBD2; clone size: NA; J gene: TRBJ2-1; V gene: TRBV27; CDR3 DNA: TGTGCCAGCAGTTTTCTAGCGGGAGCTCTGAATGAGCAGTTCTTC; CDR3 protein: CASSFLAGALNEQFF
D gene: TRBD1; clone size: NA; J gene: TRBJ2-7; V gene: TRBV7-2; CDR3 DNA: TGTGCCAGCAGTTCGAACAGGGGGTACGAGCAGTACTTC; CDR3 protein: CASSSNRGYEQYF
D gene: NA; clone size: NA; J gene: TRBJ1-4; V gene: TRBV20-1; CDR3 DNA: TGCAGTGTGAAGGGAGGGGAAAAACTGTTTTTT; CDR3 protein: CSVKGGEKLFF
D gene: NA; clone size: NA; J gene: TRBJ2-5; V gene: TRBV6-5; CDR3 DNA: TGTGCCAGCAGTTACTCGGCAGGGCGGGCAGAGACCCAGTACTTC; CDR3 protein: CASSYSAGRAETQYF
D gene: NA; clone size: NA; J gene: TRBJ2-2; V gene: TRBV6-5; CDR3 DNA: TGTGCCAGCAGGGTAATACAGGAAACCGGGGAGCTGTTTTTT; CDR3 protein: CASRVIQETGELFF
D gene: NA; clone size: few; J gene: TRBJ1-1; V gene: TRBV7-9; CDR3 DNA: TGTGCCAGCAGCTCTACAGGGATCGGTTACACTGAAGCTTTCTTT; CDR3 protein: CASSSTGIGYTEAFF
D gene: NA; clone size: NA; J gene: TRBJ2-7; V gene: TRBV7-9; CDR3 DNA: TGTGCCAGCAGCTTATTCCGGGACTCCTACGAGCAGTACTTC; CDR3 protein: CASSLFRDSYEQYF
D gene: NA; clone size: NA; J gene: TRBJ2-7; V gene: TRBV16; CDR3 DNA: TGTGCCAGCAGCCAATACATCGGGACAGAGCAGTACTTC; CDR3 protein: CASSQYIGTEQYF
D gene: NA; clone size: NA; J gene: TRBJ2-7; V gene: TRBV18; CDR3 DNA: TGTGCCAGCTCACCAGGGTCGGACTCCTACGAGCAGTACTTC; CDR3 protein: CASSPGSDSYEQYF
D gene: NA; clone size: NA; J gene: TRBJ1-2; V gene: TRBV9; CDR3 DNA: TGTGCCAGCAGCGTAGGTCTGGGGACTGCGTACTATGGCTACACCTTC; CDR3 protein: CASSVGLGTAYYGYTF
D gene: NA; clone size: NA; J gene: TRBJ1-1; V gene: TRBV3-1/TRBV3-2; CDR3 DNA: TGTGCCAGCAGCCAAGAGGTGGGGGCTCGAAACACTGAAGCTTTCTTT; CDR3 protein: CASSQEVGARNTEAFF
D gene: NA; clone size: NA; J gene: TRBJ1-2; V gene: TRBV12-2; CDR3 DNA: TGTGCAAGTCGCTTAGGGGACAGGAACTATGGCTACACCTTC; CDR3 protein: CASRLGDRNYGYTF
D gene: NA; clone size: NA; J gene: TRBJ1-2; V gene: TRBV6-1; CDR3 DNA: TGTGCCAGCAGTGACCACGGACTCTATGGCTACACCTTC; CDR3 protein: CASSDHGLYGYTF
D gene: TRBD1; clone size: NA; J gene: TRBJ1-6; V gene: TRBV6-5; CDR3 DNA: TGTGCCAGCACCGTAGGGACAGGGGAGTCACCCCTCCACTTT; CDR3 protein: CASTVGTGESPLHF
D gene: NA; clone size: NA; J gene: TRBJ1-2; V gene: TRBV7-3; CDR3 DNA: TGTGCCAGCAGCCCGGGCCCCGCTCCTAACTATGGCTACACCTTC; CDR3 protein: CASSPGPAPNYGYTF
D gene: NA; clone size: NA; J gene: TRBJ1-1; V gene: TRBV9; CDR3 DNA: TGTGCCAGCAGCGTAGCAGGGTATACTGAAGCTTTCTTT; CDR3 protein: CASSVAGYTEAFF
D gene: TRBD2; clone size: NA; J gene: TRBJ2-7; V gene: TRBV7-2; CDR3 DNA: TGTGCCAGCAGTCCGGGACTAGCGGGAGGTTCTCCCTACGAGCAGTACTTC; CDR3 protein: CASSPGLAGGSPYEQYF
D gene: TRBD1; clone size: NA; J gene: TRBJ1-3; V gene: TRBV5-4; CDR3 DNA: TGTGCCAGCAGCCCCCGGGACAGGGGCTCTGGAAACACCATATATTTT; CDR3 protein: CASSPRDRGSGNTIYF
D gene: NA; clone size: few; J gene: TRBJ1-1; V gene: TRBV7-2; CDR3 DNA: TGTGCCAGCAGCTTAGTTGGGGCAGGGCGAGACACTGAAGCTTTCTTT; CDR3 protein: CASSLVGAGRDTEAFF
D gene: NA; clone size: NA; J gene: TRBJ1-6; V gene: TRBV6-5; CDR3 DNA: TGTGCCAGCAGGGACTCCAGCTCCTATAATTCACCCCTCCACTTT; CDR3 protein: CASRDSSSYNSPLHF
D gene: TRBD2; clone size: few; J gene: TRBJ2-1; V gene: TRBV6-4; CDR3 DNA: TGTGCCAGCAGTGGGACTAGCGGGGGCGATGAGCAGTTCTTC; CDR3 protein: CASSGTSGGDEQFF
D gene: TRBD1; clone size: NA; J gene: TRBJ2-7; V gene: TRBV7-2; CDR3 DNA: TGTGCCAGCAGCCCGGACAGGGTTCAATCCTACGAGCAGTACTTC; CDR3 protein: CASSPDRVQSYEQYF
D gene: NA; clone size: NA; J gene: TRBJ2-7; V gene: TRBV7-9; CDR3 DNA: TGTGCCAGCAGCTTACAGGGCTACGAGCAGTACTTC; CDR3 protein: CASSLQGYEQYF
D gene: TRBD1; clone size: NA; J gene: TRBJ1-1; V gene: TRBV15; CDR3 DNA: TGTGCCACCAGCCCTCGGACAGGACTTAAGACCACTGAAGCTTTCTTT; CDR3 protein: CATSPRTGLKTTEAFF
D gene: NA; clone size: NA; J gene: TRBJ1-1; V gene: TRBV14; CDR3 DNA: TGTGCCAGCAGCCAAGAGCGGAACACTGAAGCTTTCTTT; CDR3 protein: CASSQERNTEAFF